This TCR beta chain was documented in a study of cytomegalovirus exposure and HLA in healthy donors. Study-wide context: A prior analysis found about 110 million unique TCR beta sequences from roughly 180 million T cells. There were several hundred genotyped donors. Of these, 81% fell in the genetic ancestry cluster associated with self-reported Caucasian donors. Notes on the study in general: Across donors, sequencing depth was assumed by presence/absence analyses to be roughly uniform.

The PCR contained 60 Vbeta and 13 Jbeta primers. Authors' data handling: An analysis that came later counted 80 million or so unique TCR beta chains, approximately 11 million shared. TCRdb keeps only in-frame clones here, not all; method: immunoSEQ multiplex PCR. The D gene and trimming were derived from the DNA, and the V and J assignments and clone size from that table. The table lists 150,000 to 200,000 clones, roughly 80% of them singletons. Regarding this clone: The antigen is not known.

The germline V gene encodes CDR1 MGHRA and CDR2 YSYEKL. With 0 bases removed from V and 3 bases from J, the gap between germline ends came to 12 bases. The CDR3 consists of 15 residues. The TCR originated in a woman aged 50 to 65 in good health and CMV-seronegative. The chain links TRBV4-1 to TRBJ2-7; a possible D gene is TRBD2 (6 bases). Sequenced input: PBMCs. The CDR3 DNA sequence: TGCGCCAGCAGCCAAGAGCGGGACGAGGGCTACGAGCAGTACTTC. Protein product: CASSQERDEGYEQYF.